This T cell receptor (beta chain) was recovered during a study of blood T cell repertoires in COVID-19 (dated by TCRdb to the early 2020s). Regarding the complete study: Samples from collaborators originated in the United States, Italy and Spain and spanned both the acute and convalescent phases of COVID-19. The prospective study material was composed of cDNA or gDNA derived from T cells, B-cell-depleted T cells, or PBMCs. Subjects who had been exposed to COVID-19, were actively infected with it, or had recovered from it provided the deeply sampled blood TCRbeta repertoires that made up the dataset. A freely available public database, intended as a resource for researchers studying the immune response to SARS-CoV-2, is where the repertoires were released. The samples were drawn from two sources: the first 160 participants of the ongoing ImmuneRACE study, and 950 to 1,500 subjects contributed by 6 global collaborators. Nearly every sample came with metadata listing a de-identified subject ID, COVID-19 status, age in years and sex. Where available, HLA class I and class II types were obtained from metadata supplied by the sample provider rather than from assay-based typing. The full study reports these points: The amount of clinical and demographic metadata varied by source and participant and was provided uncurated.

TCRbeta CDR3 regions were amplified from genomic DNA using the immunoSEQ Assay, a bias-controlled multiplex PCR. Per the original workflow: The number of nucleated cells in each sample was estimated from the amplification of reference gene primers within the assay. To quantify the absolute abundance of each unique TCRbeta CDR3 rearrangement, sequence reads were collapsed and filtered. For each sample, productive Simpson clonality was calculated as the square root of Simpson's diversity index across productive rearrangements. The clones in this table, taken by TCRdb from immuneACCESS, are in-frame only. Not every clone is retained; where verified, under half of the shortfall comes from an unresolved V gene, and the cause of the rest is unknown. V and J calls and clone size are those listed in that table; D and trimming were worked out from the DNA. The sample yields 65,000 to 80,000 clones; approximately 84% were counted once. About an eighth of the sample is held by the ten biggest clonotypes.

The collaborating institutions used their own protocols to collect whole blood in K2EDTA tubes. For TCRbeta analysis, collaborators shipped samples as frozen whole blood, isolated PBMCs, or DNA extracted from either of those sample types. V is reduced by 6 bases and J by 5 bases, leaving a spacing of 10 bases between them. The CDR3 holds 12 amino acids from the cysteine to the phenylalanine. The read is trimmed to its CDR3 DNA, 36 bases read in frame from base 1. From the germline V gene, CDR1 is WSHSY and CDR2 is SAAADI. Notes on this clone: What this receptor recognizes is not known. No base quality information exists; no much larger clone differs at one position.

Sequenced: peripheral blood. The chain employs TRBV10-2 and TRBJ1-2, with an unclear D gene assignment. The receptor was derived from a human donor in a cohort sampled during active COVID-19. The DNA reads TGCGCCAGCAGGTCGGAGCTATATGGCTACACCTTC. It codes for CASRSELYGYTF.